This T cell receptor beta chain was obtained from a study of blood T cell repertoires in COVID-19. Study background: Samples came from the United States, Italy and Spain, spanning acute and convalescent COVID-19. From T cells, B-cell-depleted T cells, or PBMCs came the material, which was cDNA or gDNA.

The authors' processing: Reference gene primer amplification in the assay estimated nucleated cell counts. Only in-frame clones appear in the TCRdb table, and some are missing; sequencing was by immunoSEQ multiplex PCR. V and J calls and clone size are given by that table; D and trimming were obtained from the DNA. Of around 200,000 clones in the sample, roughly nine tenths are singletons; the top ten hold 0.72%. This CDR3 is built from 16 residues. The germline V gene has CDR1 MNHEY and CDR2 SMNVEV (reference sequence). The ends lost 1 base at V and 4 bases at J; junction bases unmatched: 3. V usage is TRBV27 and J usage is TRBJ2-2, with 10 bases lining up with TRBD2. The specimen sequenced was peripheral blood. The receptor was isolated from a man in his forties with acute or convalescent COVID-19. CDR3 residues: CASSLYPSGGTGELFF. In DNA form, the CDR3 reads TGTGCCAGCAGTTTATATCCTAGCGGGGGCACCGGGGAGCTGTTTTTT.